A single sample gave rise to the 22 T cell receptor beta chains below, sequenced in a study of human T cells and chemical hapten exposure. MiXCR was run by TCRdb on the RACE reads, yielding one entry per CDR3 protein. The sample lists about 200,000 distinct CDR3 sequences, about 25% occurring once. The time point: patch test 3, about 24 weeks after DPC sensitization. Treatment here: therapeutic diphenylcyclopropenone sensitization with weekly scalp DPC. The sample here was whole blood, taken in connection with sensitization to the hapten diphenylcyclopropenone (DPC). The receptors come from a middle-aged woman with alopecia areata. Some clones in this sample may be carry-over from other donors' samples.

In DNA, the CDR3 is TGTGCCAGCAGCATCGGACTAGCGGCTACCTACGAGCAGTACTTC. Its translation: CASSIGLAATYEQYF. The chain recombines TRBV7-9 with TRBJ2-7; 10 bases agree with TRBD2. V was pared by 5 bases and J by 2 bases, with 6 bases of the junction left unmatched. The CDR3 is made up of 15 amino acids. Germline CDR1 is SEHNR and CDR2 is FQNEAQ (reference sequence). The variable domain in full, with the rest retrieved from reference TRBV7-9 and TRBJ2-7, is DTGVSQNPRHKITKRGQNVTFRCDPISEHNRLYWYRQTLGQGPEFLTYFQNEAQLEKSRLLSDRFSAERPKGSFSTLEIQRTEQGDSAMYLCASSIGLAATYEQYFGPGTRLTVT.

This clonotype was detected only a few times. The chain uses TRBV11-2 and TRBJ2-3; 8 bases agree with TRBD1. Germline-derived CDR1 and CDR2 are SGHAT and FQNNGV. The CDR3 spans 15 residues. V shed 5 bases and J 2 bases; nucleotides not matched to a gene: 6. CDR3 sequence (DNA): TGTGCCAGCAGCACGGTGGGACAGGCCACAGATACGCAGTATTTT. Translated: CASSTVGQATDTQYF. Filled out from reference TRBV11-2 and TRBJ2-3, the complete variable domain reads EAGVAQSPRYKIIEKRQSVAFWCNPISGHATLYWYQQILGQGPKLLIQFQNNGVVDDSQLPKDRFSAERLKGVDSTLKIQPAKLEDSAVYLCASSTVGQATDTQYFGPGTRLTVL.

This clonotype was detected once. This sequence joins TRBV20-1 and TRBJ2-1; 9 bases are a match to TRBD2. With 6 bases clipped from V and 2 bases from J, the junction kept 8 bases outside the gene matches. Germline CDR1 reads DFQATT; CDR2 reads SNEGSKA (reference sequence). The CDR3 consists of 15 residues. CDR3 nucleotide sequence: TGCAGTGCCCCTCACGCTAGCGGGGCCTACAATGAGCAGTTCTTC. Its protein is CSAPHASGAYNEQFF.

J is TRBJ1-1 and V is TRBV28, with D possibly matching TRBD1 (5 bases). The CDR3 loop spans 15 amino acids. CDR1 is MDHEN, CDR2 SYDVKM, per germline. V was pared by 6 bases and J by 0 bases, with 14 bases between. The CDR3 loop reads CASRKETALNTEAFF. DNA for the CDR3: TGTGCCAGCAGAAAGGAGACAGCCTTGAACACTGAAGCTTTCTTT.

In the case of this clonotype: One end of the junction does not line up with germline, which may come from a read error. J is TRBJ1-5 and V is TRBV7-2; D uncertain. From germline, CDR1 is SGHTA and CDR2 FQGNSA. The CDR3 covers 13 residues. CDR3 coding DNA: TGTGCCAGCAGCTCCGATAGCAATCAGTCCCAGCATTTT. This translates into CASSSDSNQSQHF.

This clonotype was seen a few times. The chain joins TRBV7-2 to TRBJ2-7; 8 bases are a match to TRBD1. This CDR3 comprises 14 residues. Germline-derived CDR1 and CDR2 are SGHTA and FQGNSA. Unmatched junction bases numbered 4, after V lost 4 bases and J lost 2 bases. CDR3 loop: CASSYGQGPYEQYF. The CDR3 coding sequence is TGTGCCAGCAGCTACGGACAGGGTCCCTACGAGCAGTACTTC.

The chain joins TRBV5-1 to TRBJ2-5; TRBD1 or TRBD2 may be the D gene (6 bases each). This CDR3 comprises 16 residues. Per germline, CDR1 SGHRS and CDR2 YFSETQ. Trimming stripped 0 bases from V and 5 bases from J, with 17 bases between. Here the CDR3 reads CASSLERGLASETQYF. The CDR3 DNA sequence: TGCGCCAGCAGCTTGGAACGGGGGCTAGCGTCGGAGACCCAGTACTTC.

The rearrangement links TRBV6-5 to TRBJ2-2, with 7 nucleotides matching TRBD2. This CDR3 region has 15 residues. From germline, CDR1 is MNHEY and CDR2 SVGAGI. The J segment lost 1 base and the V segment lost 5 bases, leaving 4 bases of the junction unmatched. The CDR3: CASSTTSWNTGELFF. The CDR3 coding sequence is TGTGCCAGCAGTACGACTAGCTGGAACACCGGGGAGCTGTTTTTT.

A few counts support this clonotype. The chain couples TRBV20-1 to TRBJ2-7, with D possibly TRBD2 on 6 matching bases. Germline-derived CDR1 and CDR2 are DFQATT and SNEGSKA (reference sequence). Trimming removed 7 bases from V and 0 bases from J, with 13 bases in between. This CDR3 contains 13 residues. The DNA for the CDR3 is TGCAGTGGCGTAGCGGACCTCTCCTACGAGCAGTACTTC. Translating gives CSGVADLSYEQYF.

At least ten counts were recorded for this clonotype. The chain couples TRBV5-4 to TRBJ2-6, with no clear D. Per the germline V gene, CDR1 is SGHNT and CDR2 is YYREEE (reference sequence). Trimming took off 3 bases at V and 1 base at J, with 11 bases between the two ends. The length of the CDR3 is 16 residues. The CDR3 loop reads CASSSDPPSGANVLTF. The CDR3, as DNA: TGTGCCAGCAGCTCGGACCCTCCTTCTGGGGCCAACGTCCTGACTTTC.

The V gene is TRBV29-1, the J gene TRBJ1-1, with TRBD1 matching over 8 bases. The CDR3 loop spans 15 amino acids. V gave up 1 base and J gave up 5 bases; unmatched junction bases: 9. Germline CDR1 and CDR2: SQVTM and ANQGSEA. DNA of the CDR3: TGCAGCGTTGAAGTCAGGGGGCGCTGGGAAACTGAAGCTTTCTTT. This translates into CSVEVRGRWETEAFF.

In its sample, this clonotype was seen a few times. This rearrangement joins TRBV6-4 to TRBJ1-2; D call uncertain. Trimming stripped 3 bases from V and 5 bases from J, with 22 bases between. There are 17 residues in the CDR3. Germline V gene lookup returns CDR1 MRHNA and CDR2 SNTAGT. CDR3 nucleotide sequence: TGTGCCAGCAGTGAAGAAGGCGACGGAACCACATCTTATGGCTACACCTTC. Translation: CASSEEGDGTTSYGYTF.

About this clonotype itself: Being one base from a much bigger clone, this may be a read error. The chain's CDR3 is CSVKTGEYTQYF. DNA of the CDR3: TGCAGCGTAAAGACAGGGGAATATACGCAGTATTTT. The J gene is TRBJ2-3, the V gene TRBV29-1; 8 bases match TRBD1. The trim removed 6 bases at V and 7 bases at J, leaving 6 bases unmatched. From germline, CDR1 is SQVTM and CDR2 ANQGSEA. The CDR3 consists of 12 residues.

The genes are TRBV20-1 and TRBJ1-5; D is ambiguous. CDR3 size: 17 residues. From germline, CDR1 is DFQATT and CDR2 SNEGSKA (reference sequence). The V gene lost 0 bases and the J gene lost 0 bases, with 15 bases spanning the gap. The CDR3 nucleotides are TGCAGTGCTAGAGACTCTTGGGGAGCCTTTAGCAATCAGCCCCAGCATTTT. Protein product: CSARDSWGAFSNQPQHF.

The CDR3 DNA is TGTGCCAGCAGGGTCCAGGGGACCACCGGGGAGCTGTTTTTT. It codes for CASRVQGTTGELFF. The V call is TRBV9, the J call TRBJ2-2; tentatively, D is TRBD1 (6 bases). Germline V gene sequence: CDR1 SGDLS, CDR2 YYNGEE. The germline V and J ends were trimmed by 5 bases and 4 bases, with 12 bases remaining between them. The CDR3 is 14 residues long.

This clonotype appeared a few times. The genes are TRBV29-1 and TRBJ1-3, with D hard to call. Trimming took 0 bases from V and 8 from J, leaving 8 bases between them. CDR3 length equals 12 residues. The V gene's germline CDR1 is SQVTM and CDR2 ANQGSEA. As DNA, the CDR3 is TGCAGCGTTGAAGACCGAAGGGACACCATATATTTT. It is translated as CSVEDRRDTIYF.

V gene TRBV7-2 combines with J gene TRBJ2-1; 8 bases agree with TRBD2. The CDR3 loop spans 15 amino acids. Losses at the gene ends were 2 bases for V and 3 bases for J; bases not matched to a gene: 3. Germline V gene data show CDR1 as SGHTA and CDR2 as FQGNSA. The CDR3 DNA follows: TGTGCCAGCAGCTTACAAGCGGGAGACTACAATGAGCAGTTCTTC. It specifies CASSLQAGDYNEQFF.

This clonotype was picked up a small number of times. The chain carries TRBV5-1 and TRBJ2-7, with TRBD1 identical over 9 bases. The V segment lost 3 bases and the J segment 9 bases; nucleotides outside the gene matches: 13. Germline CDR1 reads SGHRS; CDR2 reads YFSETQ. This CDR3 contains 15 residues. CDR3 coding DNA: TGCGCCAGCAGCTCTCCGGACAGGGGAGGCGACTGGCAGTACTTC. Encoded protein: CASSSPDRGGDWQYF. The full variable domain, its missing parts supplied by reference TRBV5-1 and TRBJ2-7, is KAGVTQTPRYLIKTRGQQVTLSCSPISGHRSVSWYQQTPGQGLQFLFEYFSETQRNKGNFPGRFSGRQFSNSRSEMNVSTLELGDSALYLCASSSPDRGGDWQYFGPGTRLTVT.

The CDR3 DNA follows: TGTGCTTCGTCCCAGAACGGGAGACCCGAAGATACGCAGTATTTT. Translating it yields CASSQNGRPEDTQYF. The chain has TRBV7-2 and TRBJ2-3, with D possibly being TRBD2 (6 bases). CDR3 length: 15 amino acids. Germline lookup yields CDR1 SGHTA and CDR2 FQGNSA.

Only a few counts were recorded for this clonotype. The rearrangement joins TRBV6-2 or TRBV6-3 to TRBJ2-1; 12 bases line up with TRBD1. CDR1 and CDR2 (germline): MNHEY, SVGEGT. The CDR3 covers 15 residues. V lost 5 bases, J lost 9 bases, and 8 bases stayed unmatched. The CDR3 loop reads CASSHGTGGRGEQFF. The CDR3 DNA follows: TGTGCCAGCAGTCATGGGACAGGGGGCAGGGGTGAGCAGTTCTTC.

This clonotype has at least ten counts. This rearrangement joins TRBV24-1 to TRBJ2-1, with D maybe TRBD2 (6 bases). The germline gives CDR1 KGHDR, CDR2 SFDVKD. The CDR3 is 14 amino acids. Trimming cost V 5 bases and J 5 bases, with 12 bases left between them. This CDR3 reads CATSGPGLDNEQFF. For the CDR3, the DNA is TGTGCCACCAGTGGTCCGGGACTGGACAATGAGCAGTTCTTC.

This clonotype was seen a handful of times. The chain combines TRBV29-1 with TRBJ1-2; 10 nucleotides align to TRBD1. The length of the CDR3 is 13 residues. V dropped 1 base and J dropped 13; count of bases not matched to a gene: 9. Germline loops: CDR1 SQVTM, CDR2 ANQGSEA. Written as DNA, the CDR3 is TGCAGCGTTGAAGGATTGGGGACAGGGGATTCCACCTTC. This gives the protein CSVEGLGTGDSTF.